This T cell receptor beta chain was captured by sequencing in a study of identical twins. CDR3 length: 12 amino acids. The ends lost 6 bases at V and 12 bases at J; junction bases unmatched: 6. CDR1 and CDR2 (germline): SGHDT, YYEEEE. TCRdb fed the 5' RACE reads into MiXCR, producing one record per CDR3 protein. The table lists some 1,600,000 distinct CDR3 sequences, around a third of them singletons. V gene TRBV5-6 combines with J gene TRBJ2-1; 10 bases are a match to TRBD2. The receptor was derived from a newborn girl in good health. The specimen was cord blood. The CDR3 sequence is CASTIIAGGQFF. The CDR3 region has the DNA TGTGCCAGCACCATAATAGCGGGGGGGCAGTTCTTC.